This TCR beta chain was found in a study of blood T cell repertoires in COVID-19 (dated by TCRdb to the early 2020s). Background for the entire study: Recovered participants in ImmuneRACE Cohort 3 were defined as having two consecutive negative NP/OP PCR tests, clearance from a healthcare professional, or resolution of symptoms. The dataset comprised deeply sampled blood TCRbeta repertoires from subjects exposed to, actively infected with, or recovered from COVID-19. The prospective study material was composed of cDNA or gDNA derived from T cells, B-cell-depleted T cells, or PBMCs. Nearly every sample came with metadata listing a de-identified subject ID, COVID-19 status, age in years and sex. Where HLA class I and class II types were available, the types were taken from metadata supplied by the sample provider, not from assay-based typing. The repertoires were made available in a free public database intended to serve as a resource for research on the immune response to SARS-CoV-2. The collaborator samples originated in the United States, Italy and Spain and spanned the acute and convalescent phases of COVID-19. The samples were drawn from two sources: the first 160 participants of the ongoing ImmuneRACE study, and 1,254 subjects contributed by 6 global collaborators.

Enrolling through a virtual design, the prospective study's participants ranged in age from about 18 to 89 years and lived across more than 20 United States geographic areas. In the prospective study, participants were assigned to cohorts based on the clinical history participants reported in a screening survey and a study questionnaire. In the prospective study, whole blood, serum and a nasopharyngeal or oropharyngeal swab were collected from each participant by mobile phlebotomists. Prospective study participants could optionally give additional blood draws and questionnaires over an approximately two-month period. Before DNA extraction, prospective study blood samples were shipped either frozen or at room temperature. The immunoSEQ Assay, a bias-controlled multiplex PCR, was used to amplify TCRbeta CDR3 regions from genomic DNA. The paper's data handling went like this. The number of nucleated cells in each sample was estimated from the amplification of reference gene primers within the assay. To quantify the absolute abundance of each unique TCRbeta CDR3 rearrangement, sequence reads were collapsed and filtered. Productive Simpson clonality was computed per sample as the square root of Simpson's diversity index over productive rearrangements. Held by TCRdb, this immuneACCESS table contains in-frame sequences only and omits some clones. Under half of the omission traces to an unresolved V gene where checked; the cause of the rest is unknown. V and J calls plus clone size are reproduced from that table; the DNA served to infer D and trimming. This sample gives some 190,000 clones in total; roughly 86% of them show up just once. The top ten constitute about 26% of the sample.

Summary of the overall study and its limitations: How much clinical and demographic metadata was included differed by source and by participant, and the metadata was provided uncurated.

Concerning this clone itself: Its recognized antigen is unknown. No much larger clonotype is one base removed from it; base qualities were not supplied.

The V end loses 0 bases and the J end loses 7 bases, and a stretch of 31 bases separates them. Spanning cysteine to phenylalanine, the CDR3 consists of 21 amino acids. Of the read, only the CDR3 DNA is kept; its 63 bases are in frame from base 1. The germline V gene encodes CDR1 SGHTA and CDR2 FQGNSA. This TCR came from a woman aged 35 to 49 in a cohort exposed to, infected with or recovered from COVID-19 (not recorded which). The sequence links TRBV7-2 to TRBJ1-3, with a tentative D gene TRBD1 over 6 matching bases. Sequencing input: PBMCs or T cells enriched from blood (not recorded which). The nucleotide sequence reads TGTGCCAGCAGCTTAGCCCTAAAACCTCTTACAGGGTGGACCTCGGGGAACACCATATATTTT. This gives the protein CASSLALKPLTGWTSGNTIYF.